A selection of T cell receptor beta chains follows, all from one sample in a study of cytomegalovirus exposure and HLA in healthy donors. Assay used: immunoSEQ multiplex PCR; TCRdb lists only in-frame clones, some missing. The table records approximately 110,000 clones, 70% of them present only once. The sequencing input was PBMCs. All receptors derive from a man in his forties in good health and CMV-seropositive. CDR3s include the opening cysteine and the closing phenylalanine or tryptophan. Fields, in order: V gene, clone size, D gene, J gene, CDR3 protein, CDR3 DNA. A D gene is named only where the DNA matches it firmly. Expanded clones get a size class; other rows say once, few or many, or leave the size out.

TRBV7-9	.	.	TRBJ1-5	CASSFVQPQHF	TGTGCCAGCAGCTTCGTCCAGCCCCAGCATTTT
TRBV30	.	.	TRBJ1-2	CAWRAGAGFYGYTF	TGTGCCTGGCGGGCGGGGGCTGGGTTCTATGGCTACACCTTC
TRBV6-5	.	.	TRBJ2-1	CAGIERVSYNEQFF	TGTGCCGGAATAGAGCGGGTCTCCTACAATGAGCAGTTCTTC
TRBV7-9	few	.	TRBJ1-4	CASSLDSATNEKLFF	TGTGCCAGCAGCTTAGACAGTGCAACTAATGAAAAACTGTTTTTT
TRBV10-3	few	.	TRBJ2-7	CAISESTGGPYEQYF	TGTGCCATCAGTGAGTCGACCGGCGGTCCCTACGAGCAGTACTTC
TRBV10-2	.	.	TRBJ1-2	CASGWAGDYGYTF	TGCGCCAGCGGGTGGGCAGGGGACTATGGCTACACCTTC
TRBV6-4	.	TRBD1	TRBJ1-2	CASSPWTGNYGYTF	TGTGCCAGCAGTCCTTGGACAGGGAACTATGGCTACACCTTC
TRBV4-3	.	TRBD1	TRBJ1-6	CASSQERPPGGAESPLHF	TGCGCCAGCAGCCAAGAACGGCCCCCAGGGGGCGCAGAGTCACCCCTCCACTTT
TRBV6-1	.	.	TRBJ1-5	CASMGGAGRNQPQHF	TGTGCCAGCATGGGAGGGGCAGGGCGTAATCAGCCCCAGCATTTT
TRBV5-6	.	TRBD1	TRBJ2-1	CASRLGQGRNEQFF	TGTGCCAGCAGACTCGGACAGGGTCGGAATGAGCAGTTCTTC
TRBV11-2	once	.	TRBJ2-7	CASSLAGSASYEQYF	TGTGCCAGCAGCTTAGCAGGGTCCGCCTCCTACGAGCAGTACTTC
TRBV5-4	many	.	TRBJ2-1	CASSLRRRARDEQFF	TGTGCCAGCAGCTTGCGGAGGAGAGCTCGAGATGAGCAGTTCTTC
TRBV7-8	.	.	TRBJ1-4	CASSLAIGVDEKLFF	TGTGCCAGCAGCTTAGCGATAGGGGTGGATGAAAAACTGTTTTTT
TRBV19	.	.	TRBJ1-5	CASSLRNQPQHF	TGTGCCAGTAGTCTCCGCAATCAGCCCCAGCATTTT
TRBV23-1	.	.	TRBJ1-1	CASSPASQSRGGGTEAFF	TGCGCCAGCAGTCCCGCCAGCCAGAGCAGAGGAGGAGGCACTGAAGCTTTCTTT
TRBV30	few	.	TRBJ1-4	CAHTGATNEKLFF	TGTGCCCATACAGGAGCAACTAATGAAAAACTGTTTTTT
TRBV7-8	.	.	TRBJ2-2	CASSLVSGSNGELFF	TGTGCCAGCAGCTTAGTCTCCGGGAGTAACGGGGAGCTGTTTTTT
TRBV5-1	.	TRBD2	TRBJ2-3	CASSLGLAGAGVTDTQYF	TGCGCCAGCAGCTTGGGGCTAGCGGGAGCGGGGGTAACAGATACGCAGTATTTT
TRBV29-1	.	.	TRBJ1-2	CSVAVDYGYTF	TGCAGCGTAGCGGTGGACTATGGCTACACCTTC
TRBV4-1	few	TRBD2	TRBJ2-1	CASSRLAGQDEQFF	TGCGCCAGCAGCCGGCTAGCGGGGCAGGATGAGCAGTTCTTC
TRBV4-2	few	.	TRBJ1-4	CASSQDLGAANEKLFF	TGTGCCAGCAGCCAAGACCTGGGGGCGGCTAATGAAAAACTGTTTTTT
TRBV6-6	.	.	TRBJ1-2	CACGGDVKGYTF	TGTGCCTGCGGAGGGGATGTGAAGGGCTACACCTTC
TRBV27	.	.	TRBJ2-6	CASSFTGSGANVLTF	TGTGCCAGCAGTTTCACAGGGTCTGGGGCCAACGTCCTGACTTTC
TRBV2	.	TRBD2	TRBJ2-3	CASRETSGQTDTQYF	TGTGCCAGCAGGGAGACTAGCGGGCAGACAGATACGCAGTATTTT
TRBV29-1	once	.	TRBJ2-1	CSVEQGGEQFF	TGCAGCGTTGAACAGGGCGGTGAGCAGTTCTTC
TRBV5-8	few	TRBD1	TRBJ1-4	CASSWGRNRGQEKLFF	TGTGCCAGCAGCTGGGGGAGGAACAGGGGGCAGGAAAAACTGTTTTTT
TRBV30	.	TRBD2	TRBJ2-1	CAWTATSANEQFF	TGTGCCTGGACCGCGACTAGCGCAAATGAGCAGTTCTTC
TRBV5-4	.	.	TRBJ2-3	CASSHPGLEPDTQYF	TGTGCCAGCAGTCATCCGGGACTGGAGCCTGATACGCAGTATTTT
TRBV5-4	.	.	TRBJ1-2	CASSLGRDGYTF	TGTGCCAGCAGCTTGGGGAGAGATGGCTACACCTTC
TRBV7-9	.	.	TRBJ2-7	CASSLGELYEQYF	TGTGCCAGCAGCTTAGGAGAGCTCTACGAGCAGTACTTC
TRBV2	once	.	TRBJ2-1	CASTEGTRLDEQFF	TGTGCCAGCACCGAGGGAACTCGCCTCGATGAGCAGTTCTTC
TRBV7-9	.	TRBD2	TRBJ2-1	CSIEREYEQFF	TGTTCCATCGAGCGGGAGTATGAGCAGTTCTTC
TRBV6-5	.	.	TRBJ1-4	CASSYSVPTNEKLFF	TGTGCCAGCAGTTACTCCGTCCCAACTAATGAAAAACTGTTTTTT
TRBV7-2	.	.	TRBJ2-4	CASTISELAKNIQYF	TGTGCCAGCACTATATCCGAGTTAGCCAAAAACATTCAGTACTTC